One and the same sample provided the 26 T cell receptor gamma chains below, sequenced in a study of γδ T cells in repeated Plasmodium falciparum infection. TCRdb re-processed the multiplex PCR reads via CATT. This table has around 27,000 gamma-chain clones, more than 1.4% appearing once. Flow sorting of PBMC yielded separate Vgamma9/Vdelta2+ and Vdelta2-negative gammadelta T cell populations for bulk repertoire analysis. Sequencing input: gamma-delta T cells from blood. The source of these receptors is a pool of human donors (malaria-infected and uninfected, not separated).

This clone was found many times. TCRdb records a much larger clone's protein for this DNA, with a difference at residue 5 that likely arises from a read error; the protein given is the translation of the DNA. This chain joins TRGV9 and TRGJ1 or TRGJ2. There are 12 residues in the CDR3. The germline V gene has CDR1 GITISATS and CDR2 ISYDGTV (reference sequence). In DNA, the CDR3 is TGTGCCTTGTGGGTGGTGGATTATAAGAAACTCTTT. Encoded protein: CALWVVDYKKLF.

This clone was detected many times. A far larger clone is one nucleotide away, so this likely arose from a read error. Other DNA sequences in the same sample also yield this CDR3. Here the CDR3 reads CALWEPDGYKKLF. The CDR3 nucleotides read TGTGCCTTGTGGGAGCCCGACGGCTATAAGAAACTCTTT. The chain couples TRGV9 to TRGJ1 or TRGJ2. Assignment of the J gene here rests on matching the DNA to germline, because TCRdb gives none. This CDR3 comprises 13 residues. With 3 bases clipped from V and 7 bases from J, the junction kept 9 bases outside the gene matches. The V gene's germline CDR1 is GITISATS and CDR2 ISYDGTV (reference sequence).

To note about this clone: TCRdb lists the protein of a much larger clone for this DNA, which differs at residue 5, so this is likely a read error; the protein given here is translated from the DNA itself. This chain links TRGV4 with TRGJ1 or TRGJ2. TCRdb gives no J gene; it was assigned here by matching the DNA to germline. V shed 5 bases and J 11 bases; nucleotides not matched to a gene: 9. Per the germline V gene, CDR1 is EGSTGY and CDR2 is YDSYTSSV. The CDR3 runs to 11 residues. The CDR3 loop is CATWATPQKLF. In DNA form, the CDR3 reads TGTGCCACCTGGGCCACGCCTCAGAAACTCTTT.

Comment on this clone: The protein that TCRdb holds for this DNA derives from a much larger clone and differs from the translated DNA at residue 13, which likely indicates a read error; the protein shown here is translated from the DNA. The genes are TRGV9 and TRGJP. Because TCRdb records no J gene, it was assigned here through a match of the DNA to germline. CDR1 GITISATS and CDR2 ISYDGTV come from the germline V gene (reference sequence). The CDR3 covers 17 residues. The DNA for the CDR3 is TGTGCCTTGTGGGAAAGGGGGGATATGTTGGGCAAACAAATCAAGGTATTT. Amino acids: CALWERGDMLGKQIKVF.

This clone showed up just a few times. The protein recorded in TCRdb matches a much larger clone and deviates from this DNA's translation at residue 4, suggesting a read error; the protein here is obtained by translating the DNA. The rearrangement joins TRGV2 to TRGJ1 or TRGJ2. Here the J gene came from matching the DNA to germline, since TCRdb omits it. Germline values: CDR1 EGSNGY, CDR2 YDSYNSKV. This CDR3 has 13 residues. The CDR3 loop is CATRDGPPYKKLF. The DNA of the CDR3 is TGTGCCACCCGGGACGGGCCACCTTATAAGAAACTCTTT.

This clone was counted ten times or more. A much more abundant neighbour one base away suggests this may be a read error. The V call is TRGV9, the J call TRGJ1 or TRGJ2. The trim removed 3 bases at V and 3 bases at J, leaving 5 bases unmatched. The V gene's germline CDR1 is GITISATS and CDR2 ISYDGTV (reference sequence). The CDR3 runs to 13 residues. This chain's CDR3 is CALWEPSYYKKLF. The CDR3 DNA reads TGTGCCTTGTGGGAGCCCAGTTATTATAAGAAACTCTTT.

This clone was recorded at least ten times. The TCRdb protein comes from a much larger clone and disagrees with this DNA's translation at residue 10, likely due to a read error; the protein given here is derived from the DNA. This rearrangement joins TRGV9 to TRGJP. Assignment of the J gene here rests on matching the DNA to germline, because TCRdb gives none. The CDR3 length is 15 residues. The germline gives CDR1 GITISATS, CDR2 ISYDGTV (reference sequence). The CDR3 is CALWATELGEKIKVF. The DNA for the CDR3 is TGTGCCTTGTGGGCGACTGAGTTGGGCGAAAAAATCAAGGTATTT.

The sample holds many counts of this clone. TCRdb has a much larger clone's protein, which differs at residue 8 from the translation of this DNA, likely because of a read error; what is shown is the protein translated from the DNA. The chain uses TRGV9 and TRGJP. Assignment of the J gene here rests on matching the DNA to germline, because TCRdb gives none. The CDR3 runs to 17 residues. Germline V gives CDR1 GITISATS, CDR2 ISYDGTV (reference sequence). The trim removed 2 bases at V and 6 bases at J, leaving 7 bases unmatched. The CDR3 DNA is TGTGCCTTGTGGGAGGCAAAACGAGAGTTGGGCAAAAAAATCAAGGTATTT. As protein: CALWEAKRELGKKIKVF.

This clone was detected a few times. The protein recorded in TCRdb matches a much larger clone and deviates from this DNA's translation at residue 8, suggesting a read error; the protein here is obtained by translating the DNA. The chain combines TRGV3 with TRGJ1 or TRGJ2. TCRdb offers no J gene call, so here the DNA was matched to germline to obtain one. CDR1 and CDR2 from the germline V gene are VTNTFY and YDVSTARD (reference sequence). Trimming removed 3 bases from V and 6 bases from J; junction bases left unmatched: 8. The CDR3 has 13 amino acids. This chain's CDR3 is CATWDSWFYKKLF. The DNA of the CDR3 is TGTGCCACCTGGGACTCGTGGTTTTATAAGAAACTCTTT.

This clone was counted only a few times. This DNA's translation and the protein TCRdb lists, from a much larger clone, do not match at residue 12, likely due to a read error; the protein shown is translated from the DNA. No J gene was named, though the V gene is TRGV2. Per germline, CDR1 EGSNGY and CDR2 YDSYNSKV. This CDR3 comprises 14 residues. In DNA form, the CDR3 reads TGTGCCACCTGGGACGCAGCGAATTATTATAAGAGACTCTTT. The encoded protein is CATWDAANYYKRLF.

This clone has a count of ten or more. TCRdb's entry gives the protein of a much larger clone, which mismatches this DNA's translation at residue 8, likely from a read error; the protein reported here is translated from the DNA. The V call is TRGV9, the J call TRGJ1 or TRGJ2. The CDR3 has 14 residues. J gave up 2 bases and V 2 bases, and 6 bases lay outside the gene matches. Germline V CDR1 and CDR2: GITISATS, ISYDGTV (reference sequence). Here the CDR3 reads CALWEGEDYYKKLF. The CDR3 DNA is TGTGCCTTGTGGGAGGGGGAGGATTATTATAAGAAACTCTTT.

This clone was observed a few times. The mismatch at residue 4 between this DNA's translation and the TCRdb protein of a much larger clone likely reflects a read error; the protein shown is translated from the DNA. The CDR3 region has the DNA TGTGCCTTGCGGGAGGTGTTGGTATATTATAAGAAACTCTTT. Translation gives CALREVLVYYKKLF. V usage is TRGV9 and J usage is TRGJ1 or TRGJ2. The J gene, missing from TCRdb, was assigned here through DNA to germline matching. Per the germline V gene, CDR1 is GITISATS and CDR2 is ISYDGTV (reference sequence). This CDR3 is 14 amino acids long.

This clone occurred a few times. The protein in TCRdb stems from a much larger clone and differs at residue 11 from this DNA's translation, likely a read error; here the protein is translated from the DNA. For the V gene the call is TRGV9; the J gene has no call. The germline gives CDR1 GITISATS, CDR2 ISYDGTV (reference sequence). There are 13 residues in the CDR3. For the CDR3, the DNA is TGTGCCTTGTGGGAGGTGCACGATTATAAGGAACTCTTT. It is translated as CALWEVHDYKELF.

About this clone: TCRdb's protein for this DNA is that of a much larger clone and differs from the translation at residue 4, likely a read error; the protein shown is the DNA translation. The sample carries other DNA sequences with the same CDR3. The rearrangement uses TRGV9 and TRGJP2. TCRdb offers no J gene call, so here the DNA was matched to germline to obtain one. The ends lost 9 bases at V and 5 bases at J; junction bases unmatched: 9. The germline gives CDR1 GITISATS, CDR2 ISYDGTV (reference sequence). There are 13 residues in the CDR3. The CDR3 region is CALRRRSDWIKTF. The CDR3, as DNA: TGTGCCTTGAGGAGGAGGAGTGATTGGATCAAGACGTTT.

This clone was recorded a few times. TCRdb records a much larger clone's protein for this DNA, with a difference at residue 9 that likely arises from a read error; the protein given is the translation of the DNA. The gene calls are TRGV4 and TRGJ1 or TRGJ2. TCRdb gives no J gene; it was assigned here by matching the DNA to germline. Germline V gene data show CDR1 as EGSTGY and CDR2 as YDSYTSSV. The CDR3 length is 12 residues. The CDR3 protein is CATFPNYYRKLF. The CDR3 DNA sequence: TGTGCCACCTTCCCGAATTATTATAGGAAACTCTTT.

With regard to this clone: The amino acid sequence in TCRdb belongs to a much larger clone and departs from this DNA's translation at residue 4, likely a sequencing read error; the sequence shown is translated from the DNA. This chain uses TRGV2 with TRGJP2. Matching the DNA to germline supplied the J gene, which TCRdb does not give. This CDR3 region has 14 residues. The germline gives CDR1 EGSNGY, CDR2 YDSYNSKV. CDR3: CATRDGSSDWIKTF. CDR3 bases: TGTGCCACCCGGGACGGAAGTAGTGATTGGATCAAGACGTTT.

This clone was observed a handful of times. The protein TCRdb gives is from a much larger clone and does not agree with this DNA's translation at residue 3, likely a read error; the protein shown here comes from the DNA. The V gene is TRGV4, the J gene TRGJ1 or TRGJ2. CDR1 is EGSTGY and CDR2 is YDSYTSSV in the germline V gene. The CDR3 runs to 13 residues. CDR3 sequence: CAPWDGVFYKKLF. The CDR3 DNA reads as TGTGCCCCCTGGGATGGCGTTTTTTATAAGAAACTCTTT.

In its sample, this clone was seen many times. TCRdb has a much larger clone's protein, which differs at residue 8 from the translation of this DNA, likely because of a read error; what is shown is the protein translated from the DNA. The chain has TRGV9 and TRGJ1 or TRGJ2. The germline gives CDR1 GITISATS, CDR2 ISYDGTV (reference sequence). The CDR3 has 14 amino acids. Trimming removed 3 bases from V and 0 bases from J; junction bases left unmatched: 5. CDR3 DNA sequence: TGTGCCTTGTGGGAGCCGAAGAATTATTATAAGAAACTCTTT. Translating it yields CALWEPKNYYKKLF.

As to this clone: Since a far larger clone is one base different, this is likely a read error. This same CDR3 is encoded by further DNA sequences in the sample. This chain links TRGV9 with TRGJP. TCRdb is silent on the J gene; assignment here came from matching the DNA to germline. The CDR3 length is 13 residues. Germline V gene data show CDR1 as GITISATS and CDR2 as ISYDGTV (reference sequence). CDR3 nucleotides: TGTGCGCAGGGAGAGTTAGGCAAAAAAATCAAGGTATTT. It is translated as CAQGELGKKIKVF.

In its sample, this clone was seen many times. TCRdb pairs this DNA with a much larger clone's protein that differs at residue 12, likely a read error; the protein shown was translated from the DNA. The V call is TRGV4, the J call TRGJP1. Matching the DNA end better, TRGJP makes the J call doubtful. The CDR3 sequence is 13 residues long. Per the germline V gene, CDR1 is EGSTGY and CDR2 is YDSYTSSV. CDR3 nucleotides: TGTGCCACCTGGGATACCACTGGTTGGTTCAAGGTATTT. Protein sequence: CATWDTTGWFKVF.

Ten or more counts support this clone. V is TRGV4 and J is TRGJ1 or TRGJ2. With V trimmed by 3 bases and J by 0 bases, 5 bases remained unmatched. The CDR3 extends over 14 amino acids. CDR1 is EGSTGY, CDR2 YDSYTSSV, per germline. The CDR3, as DNA: TGTGCCACCTGGGATCCTATGAATTATTATAAGAAACTCTTT. Protein sequence: CATWDPMNYYKKLF.

This clone came up a few times. The protein given by TCRdb reflects a much larger clone and differs at residue 9 from this DNA's translation, likely from a read error; the protein shown is the DNA's translation. The chain carries TRGV5 and TRGJ1 or TRGJ2. The J gene, absent from TCRdb, was called here by matching the DNA to germline. Germline CDR1 and CDR2: VINAFY and YDVSNSKD. Trimming at V came to 5 bases and at J to 9 bases, leaving 13 bases not matched to a gene. The CDR3 spans 13 residues. In nucleotides, the CDR3 is TGTGCCACCTGGGGGCGTGAGGTGTGTAAGAAACTCTTT. Translated, it gives CATWGREVCKKLF.

Worth noting for this clone: TCRdb pairs this DNA with a much larger clone's protein that differs at residue 6, likely a read error; the protein shown was translated from the DNA. The chain recombines TRGV9 with TRGJ1 or TRGJ2. The J gene, absent from TCRdb, was called here by matching the DNA to germline. Looked up from germline, CDR1 is GITISATS and CDR2 is ISYDGTV (reference sequence). This CDR3 is built from 15 residues. V shed 3 bases, J shed 3 bases, and the junction held 11 bases outside the gene matches. CDR3 protein: CALWEMWLPYYKKLF. The CDR3 nucleotides are TGTGCCTTGTGGGAGATGTGGCTCCCTTATTATAAGAAACTCTTT.

There are many counts of this clone. It is likely a read error: a sequence one base away is far more abundant. In the same sample, other DNA sequences code for this CDR3. The rearrangement uses TRGV9 and TRGJ1 or TRGJ2. The CDR3 is 10 amino acids. The germline gives CDR1 GITISATS, CDR2 ISYDGTV (reference sequence). CDR3: CALWEDKKLF. CDR3 nucleotides: TGTGCCTTGTGGGAGGATAAGAAGCTCTTT.

This clone was counted only a few times. The protein that TCRdb holds for this DNA derives from a much larger clone and differs from the translated DNA at residue 3, which likely indicates a read error; the protein shown here is translated from the DNA. V gene TRGV9 combines with J gene TRGJ1 or TRGJ2. Here the J gene was assigned by germline matching of the DNA, as TCRdb has none. CDR3 length: 10 amino acids. Germline V lookup: CDR1 GITISATS, CDR2 ISYDGTV (reference sequence). CDR3 region: CASNYYKKLF. As DNA, the CDR3 is TGCGCTTCGAATTATTATAAGAAACTCTTT.

This clone came up a few times. This chain connects TRGV4 to TRGJ1 or TRGJ2. In the absence of a J gene in TCRdb, the DNA was matched to germline to assign it here. CDR1 and CDR2 from the germline V gene are EGSTGY and YDSYTSSV. V lost 0 bases and J lost 5; bases outside the gene matches: 16. The CDR3 totals 17 residues. The CDR3 sequence is CATWDGPGRTGHYKKLF. The CDR3 DNA reads as TGTGCCACCTGGGATGGGCCGGGGAGGACGGGGCATTATAAGAAACTCTTT.